This entry describes one T cell receptor (beta chain). This sample was taken from a study of blood T cell repertoires in COVID-19. Trimming took 10 bases from V and 8 from J, leaving 17 bases between them. CDR1 is MRHNA, CDR2 SNTAGT, per germline. The CDR3 has 13 residues. Repertoires were generated with immunoSEQ multiplex PCR, while TCRdb's copy carries only in-frame clones and drops some. The profile shows under 250,000 clones, 84% of them singletons. This rearrangement joins TRBV6-4 to TRBJ2-2, with D possibly matching TRBD1 (6 bases). This receptor was identified in a woman between 55 and 75 years old who had recovered from COVID-19. Sequenced material: peripheral blood. The CDR3 loop reads CATPIQGRGELFF. For the CDR3, the DNA is TGTGCCACCCCGATCCAGGGGAGAGGGGAGCTGTTTTTT.